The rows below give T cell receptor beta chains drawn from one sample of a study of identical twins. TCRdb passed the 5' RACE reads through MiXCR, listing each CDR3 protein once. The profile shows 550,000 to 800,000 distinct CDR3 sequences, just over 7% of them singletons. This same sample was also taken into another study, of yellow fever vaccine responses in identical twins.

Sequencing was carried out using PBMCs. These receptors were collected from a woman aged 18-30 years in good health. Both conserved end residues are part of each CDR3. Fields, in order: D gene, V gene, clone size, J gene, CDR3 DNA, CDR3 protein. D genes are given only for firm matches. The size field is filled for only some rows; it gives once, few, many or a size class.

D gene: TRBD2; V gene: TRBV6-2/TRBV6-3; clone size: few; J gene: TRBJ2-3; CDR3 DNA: TGTGCCAGCAGTTACTCCGGCTGGGAGGGAGATACGCAGTATTTT; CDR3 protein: CASSYSGWEGDTQYF
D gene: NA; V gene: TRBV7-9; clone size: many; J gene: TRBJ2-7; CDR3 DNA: TGTGCCAGCAGCCTCGGGACTCAGACCTACGAGCAGTACTTC; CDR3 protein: CASSLGTQTYEQYF
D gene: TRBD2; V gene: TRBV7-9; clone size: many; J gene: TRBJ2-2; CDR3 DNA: TGTGCCAGCAGCTCCTCGCAGATGGTAGCGGGAGCCGGGGAGCTGTTTTTT; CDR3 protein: CASSSSQMVAGAGELFF
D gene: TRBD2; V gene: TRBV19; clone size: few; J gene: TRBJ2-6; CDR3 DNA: TGTGCCAGTAGACCCCCCGGACTAGCGGGAGTCTCTGGGGCCAACGTCCTGACTTTC; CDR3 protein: CASRPPGLAGVSGANVLTF
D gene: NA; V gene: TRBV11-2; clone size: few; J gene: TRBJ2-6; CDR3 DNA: TGTGCCAGCAGCCCTCGGACACAACTAGCAGCTGGGGCCAACGTCCTGACTTTC; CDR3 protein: CASSPRTQLAAGANVLTF
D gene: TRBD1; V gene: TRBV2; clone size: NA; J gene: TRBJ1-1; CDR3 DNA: TGTGCCAGCAGGACAGGGACCTCTGAAGCTTTCTTT; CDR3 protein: CASRTGTSEAFF
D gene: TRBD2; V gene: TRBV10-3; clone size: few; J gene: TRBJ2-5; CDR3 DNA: TGTGCCATCAGTCCGGGACTACCGAAAGAGACCCAGTACTTC; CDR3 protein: CAISPGLPKETQYF
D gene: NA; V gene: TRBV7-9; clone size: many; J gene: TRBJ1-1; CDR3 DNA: TGTGCCAGCAGCTTACCCCGGAACACTGAAGCTTTCTTT; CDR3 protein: CASSLPRNTEAFF
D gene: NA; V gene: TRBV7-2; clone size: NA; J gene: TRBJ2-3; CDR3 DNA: TGTGCCAGCAGCCGCGGAGCGGTCTACTACACAGATACGCAGTATTTT; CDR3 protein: CASSRGAVYYTDTQYF
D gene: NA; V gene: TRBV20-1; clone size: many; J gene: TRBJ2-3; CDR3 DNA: TGCAGTGCGTCCAGGGGTACAGATACGCAGTATTTT; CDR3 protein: CSASRGTDTQYF
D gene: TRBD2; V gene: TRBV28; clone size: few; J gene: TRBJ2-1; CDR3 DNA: TGTGCCAGCAGTTACGGACTAGCGAAGTACAATGAGCAGTTCTTC; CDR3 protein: CASSYGLAKYNEQFF
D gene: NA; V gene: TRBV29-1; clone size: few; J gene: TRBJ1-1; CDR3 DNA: TGCAGCGTCGGACAGCAAAACACTGAAGCTTTCTTT; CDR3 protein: CSVGQQNTEAFF
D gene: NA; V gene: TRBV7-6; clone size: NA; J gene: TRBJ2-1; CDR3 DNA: TGTGCCAGCAGCTTAGGGGTCGGGGGAGTCAATGAGCAGTTCTTC; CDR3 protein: CASSLGVGGVNEQFF
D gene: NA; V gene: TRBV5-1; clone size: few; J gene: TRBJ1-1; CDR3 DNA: TGCGCCAGCAGTGACCAGGGGAACACTGAAGCTTTCTTT; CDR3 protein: CASSDQGNTEAFF
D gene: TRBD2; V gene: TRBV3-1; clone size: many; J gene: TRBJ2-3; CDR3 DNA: TGTGCCAGCAGCCAAGTGGGATTTAGCGGGAGGGCCTACACAGATACGCAGTATTTT; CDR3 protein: CASSQVGFSGRAYTDTQYF
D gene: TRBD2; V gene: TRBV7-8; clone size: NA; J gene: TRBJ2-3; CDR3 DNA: TGTGCCAGCAGCCCCATAGCGGGAATCGCAGATACGCAGTATTTT; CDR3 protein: CASSPIAGIADTQYF
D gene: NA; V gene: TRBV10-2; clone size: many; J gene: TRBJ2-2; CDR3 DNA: TGCGCCAGCAGTGAGACTAGGGCAACCGGGGAGCTGTTTTTT; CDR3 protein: CASSETRATGELFF
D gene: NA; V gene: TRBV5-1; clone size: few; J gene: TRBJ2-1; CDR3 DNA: TGCGCCAGCAGCTTGGACGGGGGAGTTGGTGAGCAGTTCTTC; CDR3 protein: CASSLDGGVGEQFF
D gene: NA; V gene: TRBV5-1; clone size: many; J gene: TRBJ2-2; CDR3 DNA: TGCGCCAGCAGCCCCTCGGCGGGGACGGCGAACACCGGGGAGCTGTTTTTT; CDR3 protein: CASSPSAGTANTGELFF
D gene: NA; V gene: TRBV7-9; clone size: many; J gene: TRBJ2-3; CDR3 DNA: TGTGCCAGCAGCCCCGAGGGACTTAGCACAGATACGCAGTATTTT; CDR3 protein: CASSPEGLSTDTQYF
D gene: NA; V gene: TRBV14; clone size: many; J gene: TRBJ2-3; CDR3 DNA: TGTGCCAGCAGCCAAGATCCCGTACCCACAGATACGCAGTATTTT; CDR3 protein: CASSQDPVPTDTQYF
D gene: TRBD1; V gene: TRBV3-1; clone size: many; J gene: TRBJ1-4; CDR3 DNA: TGTGCCAGCAGCCGAGGGACAGGGGGCGATTATGAAAAACTGTTTTTT; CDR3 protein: CASSRGTGGDYEKLFF